This T cell receptor (beta chain) was observed in a study of shared clonotypes between healthy human individuals (dated by TCRdb to about 2020). Regarding the research as a whole: The cohort included three men and a couple of women between 18 and 49 years of age. For each donor, CD4 naive and CD4 memory were each given three plates, CD8 naive was given two plates, and CD8 memory was given one plate. The study deeply sequenced blood TCR repertoires of roughly five healthy adults to estimate repertoire size and the extent of clonotype sharing between individuals. Different laboratories and diverse techniques were used to prepare libraries and sequence TCR repertoires, to increase sequencing depth and limit assay-specific biases. Per donor, leukapheresis produced somewhere between about 0.9 and 9.5 billion PBMCs.

Using the deep immunoSEQ assay, TCR CDR3 regions were amplified from genomic DNA by multiplex PCR. Extracted genomic DNA from each cell subset was spread evenly across all wells of several immunoSEQ 96-well plates, with each plate serving as a replicate. For sorted subsets, each replicate PCR was loaded with 200 ng genomic DNA, equivalent to about 33,000 T cell genomes. The purified libraries were quantified using a Qubit 3.0 fluorometer, sized with a Bioanalyzer 2100, and then quantified again using the KAPA Library Quantification kit. Every immunoSEQ 96-well plate was sequenced on a separate single-read 150-cycle Illumina NextSeq 550 flow cell. As for how the authors treated the data: Because the immunoSEQ output included only junctional sequences and no quality scores, the filtering could not be the same as the filtering used for full-length reads. To assign V/J genes and CDR3, sequences were annotated against IMGT germline references using PyIR, a Python wrapper for IgBLAST v1.9. Reads with weak V/J assignments (E-value above 1e-6), missing CDR3, stop codons, out-of-frame junctions, or ambiguous translated residues were removed. A V3J clonotype was defined by an identical inferred V gene, J gene, and CDR3 amino acid sequence. Percentage overlap between repertoires was calculated by dividing the number of shared unique clonotypes by the size of the smaller repertoire. RTK rarefaction, the Chao1 estimator, and Recon v2.1 estimates of unobserved clonotypes were used to assess repertoire richness. For all TCRbeta clonotypes obtained by the gDNA method from four donors, generation probabilities were computed with OLGA. The table comes from immuneACCESS by way of TCRdb, which keeps in-frame sequences with V and J called. Part of the clones is missing from these tables; in studies checked, under half for an unresolved V gene and the rest for unknown reasons. Clone size and the V and J calls come from that table; the DNA yielded D and trimming. This sample comprises 550,000 to 700,000 clones, about three quarters of them detected only once. The top ten constitute around 2% of the sample.

V is pared back by 5 bases and J by 2 bases, with 10 bases lying between the germline termini. CDR3 length: 14 amino acids, cysteine to phenylalanine. Only the CDR3 region is kept as DNA, spanning 42 bases read in frame from base 1. The germline V gene sets CDR1 to SGHTA and CDR2 to FQGNSA. The donors were healthy, HIV-negative adults with no recently reported acute infections or vaccinations. Every donor was a Caucasian adult living in Nashville, Tennessee, USA. Magnetic negative selection was used to enrich CD4+ T cells, after which naive cells were positively selected on CD45RA and the negative fraction became the memory subset. Blood was collected by leukapheresis, and PBMCs were isolated by Ficoll-Histopaque density gradient centrifugation and then cryopreserved in liquid nitrogen vapor phase. Purity and quantity of every magnetically sorted T cell population were checked by analytical flow cytometry. Each sorted fraction had its genomic DNA isolated and then quantified by UV absorbance on a Nanodrop 2000c.

Broad study findings and their caveats: Because the study included a small number of donors, the genetic and exposure-history diversity represented was limited. When a handful of donors were compared, the shared fraction of clonotypes was about 5.2% for naive CD4, roughly 3.4% for naive CD8, 2.3% for memory CD4, and less than 0.45% for memory CD8. Higher generation probabilities were observed for clonotypes shared by all four sorted-subset donors than for non-shared clonotypes. Larger estimated clonotype richness was generally found for naive subsets than for memory subsets. Only blood was sampled, and tissue TCR repertoires likely differ from those in blood. Pairwise subsampling led to the expectation that sequencing depth would affect the degree of clonotype sharing among donors. Even with the large sequencing depth, rarefaction of the sorted-subset datasets indicated that sequencing was incomplete.

Worth noting for this clone: Its recognized antigen is unknown. Base qualities are missing; no much larger clone stands one base away.

The V and J genes are TRBV7-2 and TRBJ1-5, with no D gene named confidently. Sequencing was performed on memory CD4+ T cells sorted from blood. What the cell subset or site label conveys for this sample: CD45RA-negative fraction. This TCR derives from a woman aged 25-40 years in good health. The CDR3 region has the sequence CASSKRGRNQPQHF. The sequence in DNA is TGTGCCAGCAGCAAGCGGGGTCGCAATCAGCCCCAGCATTTT. Extended through the reference TRBV7-2 and TRBJ1-5 proteins, this CDR3 yields the full variable domain: GAGVSQSPSNKVTEKGKDVELRCDPISGHTALYWYRQSLGQGLEFLIYFQGNSAPDKSGLPSDRFSAERTGGSVSTLTIQRTQQEDSAVYLCASSKRGRNQPQHFGDGTRLSIL.